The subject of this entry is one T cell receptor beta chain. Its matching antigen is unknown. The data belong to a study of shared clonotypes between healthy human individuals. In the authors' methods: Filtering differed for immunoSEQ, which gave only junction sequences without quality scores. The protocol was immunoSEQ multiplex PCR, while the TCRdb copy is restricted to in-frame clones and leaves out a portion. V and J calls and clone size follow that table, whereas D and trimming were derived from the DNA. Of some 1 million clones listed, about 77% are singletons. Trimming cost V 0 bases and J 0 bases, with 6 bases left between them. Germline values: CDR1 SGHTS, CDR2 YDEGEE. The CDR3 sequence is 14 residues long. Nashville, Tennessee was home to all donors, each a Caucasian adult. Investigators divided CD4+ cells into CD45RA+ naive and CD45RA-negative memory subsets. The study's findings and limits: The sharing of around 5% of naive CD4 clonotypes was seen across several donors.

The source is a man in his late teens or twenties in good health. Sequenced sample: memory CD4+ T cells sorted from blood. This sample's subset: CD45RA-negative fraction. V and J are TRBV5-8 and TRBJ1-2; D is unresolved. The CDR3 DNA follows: TGTGCCAGCAGCTTGGCCCAGCCTAACTATGGCTACACCTTC. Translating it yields CASSLAQPNYGYTF.